Below, 26 T cell receptor beta chains from the same sample are listed, as sequenced in a study of CD8 T cells in ankylosing spondylitis. The antigens for these receptors are not known. General study results and limits: A motif of eight highly homologous TCR beta variants was seen as apparently characteristic of ankylosing spondylitis blood.

TCRdb re-analysed the 5' RACE reads in MiXCR, keeping a single row per CDR3 protein. The sample carries around 430,000 distinct CDR3 sequences, over 15% recorded once. Sequencing input: blood, either unsorted or a sorted T cell fraction (not recorded which). The receptors stem from a male donor with ankylosing spondylitis.

V and J are TRBV3-1 and TRBJ2-5; weak D call: TRBD1 (6 bases). From germline, CDR1 is LGHDT and CDR2 YNNKEL (reference sequence). This CDR3 is 15 amino acids long. Trimming shortened V by 1 base and J by 7 bases, and 16 bases separated the two germline ends. The chain's CDR3 is CASSQGTVNGGTQYF. The CDR3 DNA sequence: TGTGCCAGCAGCCAAGGGACAGTAAATGGGGGGACCCAGTACTTC.

This clonotype occurred many times. The V and J genes are TRBV10-3 and TRBJ1-1; D is undetermined. The ends were cut back, 3 bases at V and 1 base at J, with 12 bases in the middle. This CDR3 contains 15 residues. CDR1 ENHRY and CDR2 SYGVKD come from the germline V gene. The CDR3 loop is CAISEFGSTNTEAFF. In DNA form, the CDR3 reads TGTGCCATCAGTGAATTTGGCAGTACGAACACTGAAGCTTTCTTT.

The rearrangement uses TRBV2 and TRBJ2-2; 8 positions match TRBD1. Germline-derived CDR1 and CDR2 are SNHLY and FYNNEI. J was trimmed by 7 bases and V by 2 bases; bases with no gene match: 3. The CDR3 contains 14 residues. CDR3 loop: CASSEQGAVGELFF. Here the CDR3 DNA reads TGTGCCAGCAGTGAACAGGGGGCCGTCGGGGAGCTGTTTTTT.

This clonotype appeared a few times. The chain links TRBV9 to TRBJ2-1, with 7 bases that match TRBD2. Looked up from germline, CDR1 is SGDLS and CDR2 is YYNGEE. This CDR3 comprises 13 residues. The J segment lost 7 bases and the V segment lost 3 bases, leaving 4 bases of the junction unmatched. This CDR3 reads CASSAPGGNEQFF. CDR3 DNA: TGTGCCAGCAGCGCTCCCGGGGGGAATGAGCAGTTCTTC.

This clonotype was seen only a few times. V is TRBV6-1 and J is TRBJ2-7; 10 nucleotides match TRBD2. Germline V lookup: CDR1 MNHNS, CDR2 SASEGT. J gave up 1 base and V 6 bases, and 9 bases lay outside the gene matches. CDR3 length equals 16 residues. In nucleotides, the CDR3 is TGTGCCAGCAGAGAACGGACTAGCGGTTTTTCCTACGAGCAGTACTTC. Its protein product is CASRERTSGFSYEQYF.

The gene calls are TRBV2 and TRBJ2-7, with D maybe TRBD1 (6 bases). Germline CDR1 SNHLY, CDR2 FYNNEI. This CDR3 contains 15 residues. V lost 7 bases to trimming and J lost 3 bases, with 19 bases between them. The CDR3 sequence: CASTALAGVGYEQYF. The CDR3 region has the DNA TGTGCCAGCACCGCCCTCGCAGGGGTCGGCTACGAGCAGTACTTC.

The chain has TRBV28 and TRBJ2-7; the D gene could be TRBD1 or TRBD2 (5 bases each). The germline V and J ends were trimmed by 4 bases and 3 bases, with 10 bases remaining between them. The CDR3 spans 13 residues. CDR1 and CDR2 from the germline V gene are MDHEN and SYDVKM. The CDR3 spells CASSYPGLYEQYF. The CDR3 region has the DNA TGTGCCAGCAGTTACCCGGGGCTCTACGAGCAGTACTTC.

In this sample, this clonotype turned up many times. This chain connects TRBV12-3 or TRBV12-4 to TRBJ2-7; TRBD2 matches 13 bases. V shed 6 bases, J shed 4 bases, and the junction held 0 bases outside the gene matches. CDR3 length: 13 amino acids. Here the CDR3 DNA reads TGTGCCAGCAGGACTAGCGGGGGGTACGAGCAGTACTTC. This sequence encodes CASRTSGGYEQYF.

This clonotype was recorded many times. The chain carries TRBV15 and TRBJ2-1, with TRBD1 matching 10 bases. V trimming: 3 bases; J trimming: 5 bases; junction bases outside the gene matches: 4. CDR3 length: 15 amino acids. Germline CDR1 reads LNHNV; CDR2 reads YYDKDF (reference sequence). The CDR3 loop is CATSSGTGDHNEQFF. The CDR3 DNA follows: TGTGCCACCAGCAGTGGGACAGGGGACCACAATGAGCAGTTCTTC.

This clonotype was seen repeatedly, ten times or more. V and J are TRBV29-1 and TRBJ2-1, with TRBD2 as a possible D gene (6 bases). V was shortened by 2 bases and J by 1 base, with 15 bases between the two germline ends. CDR1 and CDR2 (germline): SQVTM, ANQGSEA. CDR3 length: 16 residues. The CDR3 sequence: CSVELGEVASYNEQFF. Written as DNA, the CDR3 is TGCAGCGTTGAACTAGGGGAGGTAGCATCCTACAATGAGCAGTTCTTC.

This clonotype was detected ten times or more. The V gene is TRBV5-1, the J gene TRBJ1-1, with D possibly being TRBD1 (5 bases). Germline assignment: CDR1 SGHRS and CDR2 YFSETQ. The CDR3 is made up of 16 amino acids. V was cut by 1 base and J by 1 base, with 14 bases left in between. The CDR3 DNA sequence: TGCGCCAGCAGCTTGTTGGCCCCCGGACAGAACACTGAAGCTTTCTTT. Its protein product is CASSLLAPGQNTEAFF.

This clonotype showed up just a few times. This chain joins TRBV28 and TRBJ1-4; D gene unclear. The CDR3 length is 11 residues. Trimming left V 2 bases short and J 8 bases short, with 3 bases between. CDR1 and CDR2 (germline): MDHEN, SYDVKM. CDR3: CASSLMEKLFF. The CDR3, as DNA: TGTGCCAGCAGTTTAATGGAAAAACTGTTTTTT.

The chain has TRBV30 and TRBJ2-6; D unresolved. Germline V gives CDR1 GTSNPN, CDR2 SVGIG (reference sequence). This CDR3 spans 15 amino acids. V was cut by 2 bases and J by 0 bases, with 8 bases left in between. As DNA, the CDR3 is TGTGCCTGGAGTCCGCTGGACTCTGGGGCCAACGTCCTGACTTTC. Amino acids: CAWSPLDSGANVLTF. Looking up the rest from reference TRBV30 and TRBJ2-6 gives the full variable domain: SQTIHQWPATLVQPVGSPLSLECTVEGTSNPNLYWYRQAAGRGLQLLFYSVGIGQISSEVPQNLSASRPQDRQFILSSKKLLLSDSGFYLCAWSPLDSGANVLTFGAGSRLTVL.

This clonotype has a handful of counts. V usage is TRBV4-2 and J usage is TRBJ2-5; TRBD2 agrees at 7 bases. Germline V gene lookup returns CDR1 LGHNA and CDR2 YNFKEQ. V was clipped by 0 bases and J by 2 bases; unmatched bases: 6. The CDR3 length is 16 residues. The CDR3 reads CASSQESSGLQETQYF. The CDR3 region has the DNA TGTGCCAGCAGCCAAGAGTCTAGCGGATTACAAGAGACCCAGTACTTC.

The chain uses TRBV27 and TRBJ2-7; D is undetermined. The germline gives CDR1 MNHEY, CDR2 SMNVEV (reference sequence). The CDR3 contains 13 residues. Between the trimmed V and J ends, which lost 5 bases and 7 bases, there was a span of 15 bases. Here the CDR3 reads CASSPGRSEEQYF. In nucleotides, the CDR3 is TGTGCCAGCAGTCCTGGGCGGAGCGAGGAGCAGTACTTC.

The chain links TRBV5-1 to TRBJ2-3; 14 nucleotides line up with TRBD2. The CDR3 consists of 17 residues. V lost 6 bases to trimming and J lost 4 bases; unmatched junction nucleotides: 10. Germline CDR1 SGHRS, CDR2 YFSETQ. The CDR3 spells CASNLGLAGGVADTQYF. The CDR3, as DNA: TGCGCCAGCAACCTCGGACTAGCGGGGGGCGTGGCAGATACGCAGTATTTT. Drawing the rest from reference TRBV5-1 and TRBJ2-3, the complete variable domain is KAGVTQTPRYLIKTRGQQVTLSCSPISGHRSVSWYQQTPGQGLQFLFEYFSETQRNKGNFPGRFSGRQFSNSRSEMNVSTLELGDSALYLCASNLGLAGGVADTQYFGPGTRLTVL.

This clonotype was detected a few times. This chain links TRBV7-9 with TRBJ2-1, with no clear D. With 8 bases removed from V and 3 bases from J, the gap between germline ends came to 20 bases. This CDR3 contains 16 residues. Germline V gene lookup returns CDR1 SEHNR and CDR2 FQNEAQ (reference sequence). The chain's CDR3 is CASSKSDSTYYNEQFF. As DNA, the CDR3 is TGTGCCAGCTCAAAGTCCGACTCGACGTACTACAATGAGCAGTTCTTC.

In this sample, this clonotype turned up many times. The rearrangement links TRBV4-3 to TRBJ2-3; 11 bases are shared with TRBD2. Losses at the gene ends were 9 bases for V and 5 bases for J; bases not matched to a gene: 4. CDR1 is LGHNA, CDR2 YSLEER, per germline. This CDR3 spans 13 amino acids. The CDR3 region is CASATSGRDTQYF. The CDR3 coding sequence is TGCGCCAGTGCCACTAGCGGGAGAGATACGCAGTATTTT.

The chain has TRBV21-1 and TRBJ1-1; whether TRBD1, the table's D call, matches the DNA was not checked. TRBV21-1 is classified as a pseudogene. The CDR3 sequence is 14 residues long. CDR3 DNA: TGTGCCAGAGATGAAGGGGGGATGAACACTGAAGCTTTCTTT. Translated: CARDEGGMNTEAFF.

This clonotype was found many times. The V and J genes are TRBV24-1 and TRBJ2-1; possible D gene TRBD2, 6 bases. In germline, CDR1 is KGHDR, CDR2 SFDVKD. Trimming took off 5 bases at V and 1 base at J, with 11 bases between the two ends. The CDR3 is 15 residues long. The CDR3 coding sequence is TGTGCCACCAGTGGGTGGGAGGCGTCCTACAATGAGCAGTTCTTC. Its protein product is CATSGWEASYNEQFF.

This clonotype was detected only a few times. J is TRBJ2-5 and V is TRBV7-2; 10 positions agree with TRBD1. V dropped 6 bases and J dropped 5; count of bases not matched to a gene: 9. The germline V gene has CDR1 SGHTA and CDR2 FQGNSA. The CDR3 is 15 residues long. CDR3: CASSPGQGVRETQYF. CDR3 bases: TGTGCCAGCAGTCCCGGACAGGGGGTTAGGGAGACCCAGTACTTC.

There are a few counts of this clonotype. The chain recombines TRBV5-1 with TRBJ2-7; D not certain. This CDR3 spans 13 amino acids. Germline CDR1 reads SGHRS; CDR2 reads YFSETQ. The V end lost 3 bases, the J end lost 0 bases, and 7 bases lay between the germline ends. The CDR3 DNA is TGCGCCAGCAGCTATGGAGTCTCCTACGAGCAGTACTTC. Translated, it gives CASSYGVSYEQYF.

V and J are TRBV3-1 and TRBJ2-1, with TRBD2 matching 7 bases. V trimming: 9 bases; J trimming: 4 bases; junction bases outside the gene matches: 9. CDR1 is LGHDT, CDR2 YNNKEL, per germline (reference sequence). The CDR3 runs 14 residues. Here the CDR3 reads CASTSEGFYNEQFF. The CDR3 DNA is TGTGCCAGTACTAGCGAGGGCTTTTACAATGAGCAGTTCTTC.

The genes are TRBV10-3 and TRBJ2-3; a possible D gene is TRBD1 (5 bases). Trimming removed 6 bases from V and 3 bases from J, with 10 bases in between. Germline CDR1 reads ENHRY; CDR2 reads SYGVKD. This CDR3 region has 13 residues. The CDR3 DNA reads TGTGCCATCAGGGGCAGGGCAACAGATACGCAGTATTTT. Protein: CAIRGRATDTQYF.

V is TRBV5-6 and J is TRBJ1-6; unclear D gene. This CDR3 is 16 amino acids long. Germline-derived CDR1 and CDR2 are SGHDT and YYEEEE. Trimming removed 4 bases at V and 2 bases at J, with 13 bases between. CDR3: CASSPTAGPYNSPLHF. DNA of the CDR3: TGTGCCAGCAGCCCCACAGCGGGCCCCTATAATTCACCCCTCCACTTT.

The V and J genes are TRBV28 and TRBJ2-1; 11 positions match TRBD2. From germline, CDR1 is MDHEN and CDR2 SYDVKM. Germline trimming cut 3 bases from V and 0 bases from J; bases unmatched to any gene: 10. The CDR3 is made up of 19 amino acids. CDR3 coding DNA: TGTGCCAGCAGTTTTCTGGGTAGCGGGAGGGCAAGCTCCTACAATGAGCAGTTCTTC. Its protein is CASSFLGSGRASSYNEQFF.